Following are 31 T cell receptor beta chains from one sample sequenced in a study of blood T cell repertoires in COVID-19. Produced via immunoSEQ multiplex PCR; TCRdb's table is partial and in-frame only. The repertoire consists of 80,000 to 95,000 clones, with approximately 86% occurring once and the leading ten covering 9.5% to 15%. The sequenced material came from peripheral blood. The receptors here all came from a human donor in a cohort sampled during active COVID-19.

The V and J genes are TRBV27 and TRBJ2-1; weak D call: TRBD1 (5 bases). The CDR3 loop spans 15 amino acids. The germline V gene has CDR1 MNHEY and CDR2 SMNVEV (reference sequence). Trimming pared 6 bases from V and 0 bases from J, leaving 12 bases between. The chain's CDR3 is CASRSDTSSYNEQFF. The CDR3 DNA reads TGTGCCAGCAGATCGGACACGAGCTCCTACAATGAGCAGTTCTTC.

This clone turned up a few times. The J gene is TRBJ2-7, the V gene TRBV5-5; D perhaps matches TRBD1 (6 bases). Germline-derived CDR1 and CDR2 are SGHKS and YYEKEE (reference sequence). V was trimmed by 1 base and J by 2 bases, leaving 10 bases between them. The CDR3 totals 14 residues. Written as DNA, the CDR3 is TGTGCCAGCAGCTTGCAGGGGCCCCCCTACGAGCAGTACTTC. Protein product: CASSLQGPPYEQYF.

The V call is TRBV5-1, the J call TRBJ2-5, with 9 bases identical to TRBD1. With 1 base clipped from V and 5 bases from J, the junction kept 12 bases outside the gene matches. This CDR3 is built from 17 residues. Germline V gene lookup returns CDR1 SGHRS and CDR2 YFSETQ. Here the CDR3 reads CASSLRGTDRGVETQYF. The CDR3 bases are TGCGCCAGCAGCTTGAGGGGAACGGACAGGGGTGTCGAGACCCAGTACTTC. Drawing the rest from reference TRBV5-1 and TRBJ2-5, the complete variable domain is KAGVTQTPRYLIKTRGQQVTLSCSPISGHRSVSWYQQTPGQGLQFLFEYFSETQRNKGNFPGRFSGRQFSNSRSEMNVSTLELGDSALYLCASSLRGTDRGVETQYFGPGTRLLVL.

In nucleotides, the CDR3 is TGTGCCAGCAGCGGCTGGGACAGACGATACTATGGCTACACCTTC. Its protein product is CASSGWDRRYYGYTF. The genes are TRBV5-6 and TRBJ1-2; TRBD1 matches 7 bases. This CDR3 has 15 residues. Germline loops: CDR1 SGHDT, CDR2 YYEEEE. J was trimmed by 3 bases and V by 4 bases; bases with no gene match: 9.

The genes are TRBV7-8 and TRBJ2-5; 12 bases match TRBD2. With 4 bases clipped from V and 5 bases from J, the junction kept 5 bases outside the gene matches. This CDR3 contains 15 residues. CDR1 SGHVS and CDR2 FQNEAQ come from the germline V gene. CDR3 loop: CASSSSSGGAETQYF. DNA for the CDR3: TGTGCCAGCAGCTCCTCTAGCGGGGGGGCGGAGACCCAGTACTTC.

This rearrangement joins TRBV2 to TRBJ2-3; 7 nucleotides match TRBD1. The CDR3 has 15 amino acids. CDR1 and CDR2 (germline): SNHLY, FYNNEI. The trim removed 6 bases at V and 8 bases at J, leaving 14 bases unmatched. The CDR3 coding sequence is TGTGCCAGCAGACAGGAACAGGGGCATAGCGCTACGCAGTATTTT. Amino acid sequence: CASRQEQGHSATQYF.

CDR3 region: CASSPRAYTDTQYF. Written as DNA, the CDR3 is TGTGCCAGCAGCCCGCGGGCCTACACAGATACGCAGTATTTT. The genes are TRBV7-2 and TRBJ2-3, with D tentatively TRBD2 (5 bases). The CDR3 is 14 residues long. Germline CDR1 reads SGHTA; CDR2 reads FQGNSA. The V end was cut by 5 bases, the J end by 2 bases, with 11 bases between.

The chain links TRBV14 to TRBJ2-2, with 9 bases identical to TRBD2. Trimming at V came to 6 bases and at J to 1 base, leaving 3 bases not matched to a gene. This CDR3 spans 15 amino acids. The germline gives CDR1 SGHDN, CDR2 FVKESK. CDR3 loop: CASRPSGVNTGELFF. As DNA, the CDR3 is TGTGCCAGCAGACCTAGCGGGGTGAACACCGGGGAGCTGTTTTTT.

This chain uses TRBV7-2 with TRBJ2-1; 7 nucleotides match TRBD2. This CDR3 comprises 16 residues. CDR1 SGHTA and CDR2 FQGNSA come from the germline V gene. Trimming took 6 bases from V and 5 from J; bases not matched to a gene: 13. CDR3 in amino acids: CASSWVGGSSNNEQFF. Written as DNA, the CDR3 is TGTGCCAGCAGTTGGGTGGGCGGGAGTAGCAACAATGAGCAGTTCTTC.

The gene calls are TRBV9 and TRBJ1-2, with 7 nucleotides matching TRBD1. Germline V gene sequence: CDR1 SGDLS, CDR2 YYNGEE. The CDR3 consists of 18 residues. J gave up 5 bases and V 4 bases, and 20 bases lay outside the gene matches. This CDR3 reads CASSPEAGVTGVYYGYTF. CDR3 bases: TGTGCCAGCAGCCCCGAGGCCGGTGTAACAGGGGTATATTATGGCTACACCTTC.

The V gene is TRBV30, the J gene TRBJ2-5, with a possible D match to TRBD2 (5 bases). Trimming stripped 2 bases from V and 2 bases from J, with 18 bases between. CDR1 and CDR2 (germline): GTSNPN, SVGIG (reference sequence). This CDR3 has 16 residues. The CDR3 nucleotides read TGTGCCTGGAGTACTTCCTCGGGCCGACTACAAGAGACCCAGTACTTC. The encoded protein is CAWSTSSGRLQETQYF.

This sequence joins TRBV5-6 and TRBJ1-1; D ambiguous. Per germline, CDR1 SGHDT and CDR2 YYEEEE. The CDR3 runs to 13 residues. The V and J ends lost 4 bases and 4 bases respectively, with 11 bases between them. The CDR3 DNA reads as TGTGCCAGCAGCCGGGGAAGCGGCACTGAAGCTTTCTTT. This translates into CASSRGSGTEAFF.

V is TRBV7-2 and J is TRBJ2-3; TRBD1 might be the D (6 bases). Trimming removed 5 bases from V and 1 base from J, with 13 bases in between. The CDR3 extends over 15 amino acids. CDR1 SGHTA and CDR2 FQGNSA come from the germline V gene. The CDR3 sequence: CASSLGAGGTDTQYF. For the CDR3, the DNA is TGTGCCAGCAGCCTGGGGGCAGGGGGCACAGATACGCAGTATTTT.

The genes are TRBV30 and TRBJ1-3; TRBD1 agrees at 7 bases. V dropped 7 bases and J dropped 2; count of bases not matched to a gene: 8. CDR3 length: 14 residues. Per germline, CDR1 GTSNPN and CDR2 SVGIG (reference sequence). The CDR3 here is CAYRLGTAGNTIYF. For the CDR3, the DNA is TGTGCCTATCGCCTGGGGACAGCTGGAAACACCATATATTTT.

V is TRBV19 and J is TRBJ1-4; 9 nucleotides line up with TRBD1. The germline V gene encodes CDR1 LNHDA and CDR2 SQIVND (reference sequence). There are 14 residues in the CDR3. V dropped 5 bases and J dropped 7; count of bases not matched to a gene: 5. The CDR3, as DNA: TGTGCCAGTAGTCCACAGGGGGCGTCTGAAAAACTGTTTTTT. Translating gives CASSPQGASEKLFF.

The genes are TRBV3-1 (or the pseudogene TRBV3-2) and TRBJ1-1; 8 nucleotides line up with TRBD1. CDR1 is LGHDT, CDR2 YNNKEL, per germline (reference sequence). There are 17 residues in the CDR3. The V and J ends lost 5 bases and 1 base, in that order; junction bases with no gene match: 12. The CDR3 nucleotides read TGTGCCAGCAGCTTGCGGACAGGGCCGGATGGGAACACTGAAGCTTTCTTT. This sequence encodes CASSLRTGPDGNTEAFF.

The rearrangement joins TRBV30 to TRBJ2-5; maybe TRBD2 (5 bases). The germline gives CDR1 GTSNPN, CDR2 SVGIG (reference sequence). With 7 bases removed from V and 0 bases from J, the gap between germline ends came to 9 bases. This CDR3 comprises 12 residues. CDR3 sequence: CASADYQETQYF. CDR3 DNA: TGTGCCTCCGCGGACTACCAAGAGACCCAGTACTTC.

This sequence joins TRBV24-1 and TRBJ1-1; TRBD1 agrees at 7 bases. Germline lookup yields CDR1 KGHDR and CDR2 SFDVKD. The CDR3 spans 11 residues. After removal of 7 bases from V and 8 bases from J, the junction contained 3 bases not matched to a gene. The CDR3 DNA follows: TGTGCCACCAGCCCGGGACAGGAAGCTTTCTTT. Its protein is CATSPGQEAFF.

The rearrangement uses TRBV11-3 and TRBJ2-1, with D tentatively TRBD2 (5 bases). CDR3 length: 12 residues. Trimming took 5 bases from V and 5 from J, leaving 7 bases between them. The germline V gene encodes CDR1 SGHNT and CDR2 YENEEA. CDR3 amino acids: CASSGGDNEQFF. Written as DNA, the CDR3 is TGTGCCAGCAGCGGAGGAGACAATGAGCAGTTCTTC.

V is TRBV5-1 and J is TRBJ2-1; 12 bases match TRBD2. The CDR3 covers 16 residues. Looked up from germline, CDR1 is SGHRS and CDR2 is YFSETQ. The ends lost 0 bases at V and 3 bases at J; junction bases unmatched: 1. CDR3 bases: TGCGCCAGCAGCTTGGAACTAGCGGGGGGCTACAATGAGCAGTTCTTC. It translates to CASSLELAGGYNEQFF.

The rearrangement links TRBV12-3 or TRBV12-4 to TRBJ1-2, with 7 positions matching TRBD1. The CDR3 runs to 12 residues. V was pared by 1 base and J by 7 bases, with 0 bases of the junction left unmatched. CDR3 in amino acids: CASSLGQGGYTF. As DNA, the CDR3 is TGTGCCAGCAGTTTAGGACAGGGTGGCTACACCTTC.

The rearrangement joins TRBV28 to TRBJ1-1, with D perhaps matching TRBD1 (6 bases). The germline gives CDR1 MDHEN, CDR2 SYDVKM. CDR3 length: 17 amino acids. V lost 7 bases to trimming and J lost 7 bases, with 28 bases between them. Here the CDR3 reads CASISWGLAGASYEAFF. The CDR3 DNA reads TGTGCCAGCATCTCTTGGGGGCTGGCAGGGGCCTCATATGAAGCTTTCTTT.

The V and J genes are TRBV29-1 and TRBJ2-6, with D possibly matching TRBD1 (6 bases). Trimming cost V 7 bases and J 0 bases, with 19 bases left between them. Germline loops: CDR1 SQVTM, CDR2 ANQGSEA. CDR3 length equals 17 residues. DNA for the CDR3: TGCAGCGCACTTGGACAGCGCATTAGCTCTGGGGCCAACGTCCTGACTTTC. It yields the protein CSALGQRISSGANVLTF.

This chain uses TRBV12-3 or TRBV12-4 with TRBJ2-7; D may be TRBD2 (5 bases). V lost 7 bases and J lost 4, with 8 bases in between. This CDR3 comprises 11 residues. CDR3 loop: CASTPGYEQYF. Here the CDR3 DNA reads TGTGCCAGCACCCCGGGATACGAGCAGTACTTC.

This chain uses TRBV5-4 with TRBJ2-1; 7 positions agree with TRBD1. Per germline, CDR1 SGHNT and CDR2 YYREEE (reference sequence). V shed 4 bases and J 4 bases; nucleotides not matched to a gene: 2. CDR3 size: 13 residues. This chain's CDR3 is CASSKDRYNEQFF. CDR3 nucleotides: TGTGCCAGCAGCAAGGACAGGTACAATGAGCAGTTCTTC.

The rearrangement joins TRBV28 to TRBJ2-3, with a weak D call TRBD1 (6 bases). V was clipped by 6 bases and J by 14 bases, with 15 bases between them. The CDR3 runs 11 residues. CDR1 is MDHEN, CDR2 SYDVKM, per germline. The CDR3 sequence: CASRSQGISYF. CDR3 sequence (DNA): TGTGCCAGCAGGTCACAGGGTATCTCGTATTTT.

This sequence joins TRBV7-9 and TRBJ2-7; D gene unclear. The CDR3 has 13 amino acids. Per germline, CDR1 SEHNR and CDR2 FQNEAQ (reference sequence). Trimming removed 6 bases at V and 0 bases at J, with 9 bases between. The CDR3 DNA sequence: TGTGCCAGCAGGATTGGCAGCTCCTACGAGCAGTACTTC. It translates to CASRIGSSYEQYF.

V is TRBV6-4 and J is TRBJ2-6; 8 bases line up with TRBD1. This CDR3 has 16 amino acids. Per the germline V gene, CDR1 is MRHNA and CDR2 is SNTAGT. With 6 bases clipped from V and 1 base from J, the junction kept 5 bases outside the gene matches. CDR3 sequence (DNA): TGTGCCAGCAGGGGACAGGCGCTTTCTGGGGCCAACGTCCTGACTTTC. Its translation is CASRGQALSGANVLTF.

The chain carries TRBV7-2 and TRBJ2-1, with 10 bases that match TRBD2. Germline V gene lookup returns CDR1 SGHTA and CDR2 FQGNSA. Trimming took 2 bases from V and 9 from J; bases not matched to a gene: 7. The CDR3 extends over 15 amino acids. The CDR3 here is CASSLRAGGPVEQFF. CDR3 nucleotide sequence: TGTGCCAGCAGCTTAAGAGCGGGGGGGCCGGTTGAGCAGTTCTTC.

V gene TRBV6-5 combines with J gene TRBJ2-5; D may be TRBD1 (5 bases). The length of the CDR3 is 15 residues. The germline V and J ends were trimmed by 6 bases and 2 bases, with 16 bases remaining between them. CDR1 is MNHEY and CDR2 is SVGAGI in the germline V gene. CDR3 sequence (DNA): TGTGCCAGCAGCCTCAAGGGGTGGGAACAAGAGACCCAGTACTTC. As protein: CASSLKGWEQETQYF.

This clone appeared once. The chain recombines TRBV7-2 with TRBJ2-6; unclear D gene. CDR1 is SGHTA, CDR2 FQGNSA, per germline. Trimming shortened V by 3 bases and J by 0 bases, and 9 bases separated the two germline ends. The CDR3 totals 16 residues. CDR3 in DNA: TGTGCCAGCAGCTTCCGACGGAGCTCTGGGGCCAACGTCCTGACTTTC. This codes for CASSFRRSSGANVLTF.